The rows below give T cell receptor beta chains drawn from one sample of a study of a mutant IDH1 vaccine in newly diagnosed glioma. Clones were sequenced by immunoSEQ multiplex PCR, and TCRdb holds only the in-frame ones, with some missing. The table records about 26,000 clones, around four fifths of them present only once. Their antigens remain unidentified. The source material was PBMCs, sampled from a glioma patient whose treatment included an IDH1 peptide vaccine. The receptors shown here come from a man under 40 with glioma. The CDR3 runs from the conserved cysteine through the conserved F or W. A D gene is named only where the DNA matches it firmly. Some rows mark clone size as missing; the rest say once, few, many or name a class of expanded clone.

abundance | j_gene | d_gene | v_gene | CDR3aa | CDR3nt
. | TRBJ1-4 | TRBD1 | TRBV6-1 | CASSEVPGTAMLATNEKLFF | TGTGCCAGCAGTGAAGTCCCCGGGACAGCTATGCTTGCAACTAATGAAAAACTGTTTTTT
. | TRBJ2-1 | TRBD2 | TRBV2 | CASSRRTSGNHNEQFF | TGTGCCAGCAGTCGTCGGACTAGCGGGAACCACAATGAGCAGTTCTTC
. | TRBJ2-3 | TRBD2 | TRBV10-1 | CASRGPVAGARGDTQYF | TGCGCCAGCAGGGGCCCCGTAGCGGGGGCCCGGGGAGATACGCAGTATTTT
once | TRBJ1-3 | . | TRBV5-1 | CASSLEYGGELKSTMYF | TGCGCCAGCAGCTTGGAGTATGGGGGAGAACTAAAATCCACCATGTATTTT
few | TRBJ2-1 | TRBD1 | TRBV5-1 | CASSLGQGANEQFF | TGCGCCAGCAGCTTGGGACAGGGGGCCAATGAGCAGTTCTTC
. | TRBJ1-1 | . | TRBV28 | CASGKATENTEAFF | TGTGCCAGCGGGAAGGCGACGGAGAACACTGAAGCTTTCTTT
. | TRBJ1-1 | TRBD1 | TRBV7-9 | CASSLNRGTEAFF | TGTGCCAGCAGCTTAAACAGGGGTACTGAAGCTTTCTTT
. | TRBJ1-2 | TRBD1 | TRBV9 | CASSGQGAANYGYTF | TGTGCCAGCAGCGGACAGGGGGCGGCTAACTATGGCTACACCTTC
. | TRBJ2-7 | . | TRBV27 | CASSLANTARYEQYF | TGTGCCAGCAGTTTAGCGAACACGGCCCGCTACGAGCAGTACTTC
. | TRBJ1-5 | . | TRBV7-9 | CASSLGGRGLQHF | TGTGCCAGCAGCTTAGGGGGACGGGGGCTCCAGCATTTT
. | TRBJ2-3 | . | TRBV30 | CAWSSSDTQYF | TGTGCCTGGAGTTCGTCAGATACGCAGTATTTT
. | TRBJ1-5 | . | TRBV7-2 | CASSTDGSGRNQPQHF | TGTGCCAGCAGCACGGACGGTAGCGGTCGCAATCAGCCCCAGCATTTT
once | TRBJ1-6 | . | TRBV6-5 | CASSSTQSSYNSPLHF | TGTGCCAGCAGTTCCACTCAGAGCTCCTATAATTCACCCCTCCACTTT
. | TRBJ2-7 | . | TRBV5-4 | CASSRGTGMNEQYF | TGTGCCAGCAGCCGAGGCACAGGGATGAACGAGCAGTACTTC
. | TRBJ1-5 | . | TRBV30 | CAWSVKSYQPQHF | TGTGCCTGGAGTGTGAAGAGTTATCAGCCCCAGCATTTT
. | TRBJ1-4 | TRBD1 | TRBV2 | CASSSQGGQGGKLFF | TGTGCCAGCAGTTCACAAGGGGGACAGGGAGGAAAACTGTTTTTT
. | TRBJ1-5 | . | TRBV30 | CAWSNGGGQPQHF | TGTGCCTGGAGTAACGGGGGGGGTCAGCCCCAGCATTTT
. | TRBJ2-7 | . | TRBV27 | CASSFGYSYEQYF | TGTGCCAGCAGTTTTGGCTATTCCTACGAGCAGTACTTC
. | TRBJ2-7 | TRBD1 | TRBV29-1 | CSARQGYEQYF | TGCAGCGCCCGACAGGGCTACGAGCAGTACTTC
. | TRBJ1-1 | TRBD1 | TRBV4-1 | CASSQEGGQGPLTNTEAFF | TGCGCCAGCAGCCAAGAGGGGGGACAGGGCCCTTTGACGAACACTGAAGCTTTCTTT
. | TRBJ2-2 | . | TRBV4-1 | CASSQDSRSGELFF | TGCGCCAGCAGCCAAGATTCCCGTAGCGGGGAGCTGTTTTTT
few | TRBJ2-1 | . | TRBV7-9 | CASSQDSNEQFF | TGTGCCAGCAGCCAGGACAGCAATGAGCAGTTCTTC
. | TRBJ1-1 | . | TRBV7-3 | CASSLGSGDRAFF | TGTGCCAGCAGCTTAGGGTCAGGGGATCGGGCTTTCTTT
medium-sized | TRBJ1-1 | TRBD1 | TRBV5-6 | CASSPTPDRGTEAFF | TGTGCCAGCAGCCCCACCCCGGACAGGGGAACTGAAGCTTTCTTT
. | TRBJ1-4 | . | TRBV30 | CAWSIQGSEKLFF | TGTGCCTGGAGTATACAGGGTAGCGAAAAACTGTTTTTT
. | TRBJ2-1 | . | TRBV5-4 | CASSLDRGEQFF | TGTGCCAGCAGCTTGGACCGGGGTGAGCAGTTCTTC
. | TRBJ1-2 | . | TRBV19 | CASSIDAGDYGYTF | TGTGCCAGTAGTATCGACGCGGGGGACTATGGCTACACCTTC
. | TRBJ2-5 | TRBD1 | TRBV5-1 | CASSFLPSTGGGETQYF | TGCGCCAGCAGCTTTTTGCCGTCGACAGGGGGCGGTGAGACCCAGTACTTC
. | TRBJ2-2 | . | TRBV6-6 | CASSYVLPNTGELFF | TGTGCCAGCAGTTACGTTCTTCCGAACACCGGGGAGCTGTTTTTT